This T cell receptor beta chain is drawn from a study of T-cell reconstitution after alpha-beta-depleted transplantation in children. The sample holds many counts of this clonotype. During its preparation, the TCRbeta library received unique molecular identifiers. TCRdb passed the PCR reads through MiXCR, listing each CDR3 protein once. Of around 130,000 distinct CDR3 sequences listed, 9.7% are singletons. The TCR sequence derives from a girl under three years old who had a stem cell transplant for combined immunodeficiency, so the T cells may come from the graft donor. Specimen: PBMCs, mostly from graft donor cells, collected 180 days after TCRalphabeta/CD19-depleted stem cell transplant.

CDR3 residues: CSVGGDSYPYEQYF. CDR3 nucleotide sequence: TGCAGCGTTGGGGGGGACAGTTATCCCTACGAGCAGTACTTC. The V call is TRBV29-1, the J call TRBJ2-7; D possibly corresponds to TRBD1 (7 bases). There are 14 residues in the CDR3. CDR1 and CDR2 from the germline V gene are SQVTM and ANQGSEA. Deletions cut 4 bases from V and 2 bases from J, with 15 bases between.